This T cell receptor (beta chain) was sequenced for a study of blood T cells in healthy people across ages. Background on the study: With template switching, about one barcoded beta molecule was captured per two T cells. Overall study findings and caveats: Per million T cells, the diversity of TCR beta decreased roughly linearly as age advanced.

CDR1 is SGHNT, CDR2 YYREEE, per germline (reference sequence). The CDR3 contains 15 residues. Between the trimmed V and J ends, which lost 4 bases and 0 bases, there was a span of 11 bases. Details on this clonotype: Its antigen is undetermined.

With a J-beta primer mix and a sample-barcoded 5' primer, a second PCR ran roughly 6 to 11 cycles. A template-switch adaptor with 12 random nucleotides tagged each cDNA molecule. TCRdb re-analysed the 5' RACE reads in MiXCR, keeping a single row per CDR3 protein. The repertoire has about 1.8 million distinct CDR3 sequences, roughly 52% of them found once; the top ten carry approximately 2%. Sequencing input: blood. The gene calls are TRBV5-4 and TRBJ2-1, with D perhaps TRBD2 (5 bases). This clonotype was obtained from a woman aged 40 to 49 in good health. CDR3 residues: CASSAVGSSYNEQFF. CDR3 DNA sequence: TGTGCCAGCAGCGCCGTAGGGAGCTCCTACAATGAGCAGTTCTTC.